These 19 T cell receptor beta chains share one sample of origin, sequenced in a study of spatial heterogeneity in lung cancer. Time point given: sample taken at primary tumor resection. TCRdb reanalysed the 5' RACE reads using MiXCR and keeps one entry per CDR3 protein. Here the sample spans around 40,000 distinct CDR3 sequences, roughly 5.4% being singletons. The sequencing here drew on PBMCs, taken at surgery. The receptors derive from a female donor with early-stage non-small cell lung cancer.

This clonotype has just a few counts. The V and J genes are TRBV6-1 and TRBJ2-2; D is ambiguous. Germline V CDR1 and CDR2: MNHNS, SASEGT. The germline V and J ends were trimmed by 5 bases and 5 bases, with 9 bases remaining between them. This CDR3 comprises 13 residues. CDR3 loop: CASSKKETGELFF. The CDR3 bases are TGTGCCAGCAGTAAAAAGGAGACCGGGGAGCTGTTTTTT.

Ten or more counts support this clonotype. The chain uses TRBV4-1 and TRBJ1-5; maybe TRBD1 (5 bases). Germline V CDR1 and CDR2: MGHRA, YSYEKL. CDR3 size: 15 residues. Trimming cost V 1 base and J 5 bases, with 12 bases left between them. The CDR3 DNA reads as TGCGCCAGCAGCCAAGTAGTAGGGGCCTATCAGCCCCAGCATTTT. It yields the protein CASSQVVGAYQPQHF.

Ten or more counts support this clonotype. The V call is TRBV4-1, the J call TRBJ2-2; 7 bases align to TRBD2. This CDR3 has 16 residues. V was pared by 0 bases and J by 6 bases, with 7 bases of the junction left unmatched. CDR1 and CDR2 from the germline V gene are MGHRA and YSYEKL. The CDR3, as DNA: TGCGCCAGCAGCCAAGATCCCCATCGGGGGGCCGGGGAGCTGTTTTTT. Protein: CASSQDPHRGAGELFF.

This clonotype came up many times. The chain combines TRBV4-2 with TRBJ1-4; D is ambiguous. Germline V gene sequence: CDR1 LGHNA, CDR2 YNFKEQ. Trimming took off 3 bases at V and 11 bases at J, with 13 bases between the two ends. The CDR3 is 13 amino acids. In nucleotides, the CDR3 is TGTGCCAGCAGCCACTCACTCGAGTTGAAACTGTTTTTT. It translates to CASSHSLELKLFF.

This chain connects TRBV6-5 to TRBJ1-1; TRBD1 might be the D (5 bases). The V gene's germline CDR1 is MNHEY and CDR2 SVGAGI. This CDR3 region has 15 residues. Trimming cost V 2 bases and J 4 bases, with 14 bases left between them. This CDR3 is CASSYGTSLITEAFF. For the CDR3, the DNA is TGTGCCAGCAGTTACGGGACCAGCCTGATCACTGAAGCTTTCTTT.

This clonotype appeared many times. The genes are TRBV7-8 and TRBJ2-4; 7 nucleotides match TRBD1. The germline V gene has CDR1 SGHVS and CDR2 FQNEAQ. V was clipped by 2 bases and J by 6 bases; unmatched bases: 7. The CDR3 runs 15 residues. The chain's CDR3 is CASSLPGQFPNIQYF. The CDR3 coding sequence is TGTGCCAGCAGCTTACCGGGACAGTTTCCAAACATTCAGTACTTC.

The chain couples TRBV6-1 to TRBJ2-3, with 12 bases aligning to TRBD2. The CDR3 spans 18 residues. Trimming at V came to 8 bases and at J to 6 bases, leaving 18 bases not matched to a gene. Germline V CDR1 and CDR2: MNHNS, SASEGT. The CDR3, as DNA: TGTGCCAGCGACGGGACAGACCCTAGCGGGGGGGCGGTGGATACGCAGTATTTT. Its protein is CASDGTDPSGGAVDTQYF.

This clonotype was counted only a few times. This chain connects TRBV6-4 to TRBJ1-1; a possible D gene is TRBD1 (6 bases). CDR3 length: 13 residues. V lost 5 bases and J 1 base, leaving 8 bases between the germline ends. The germline V gene has CDR1 MRHNA and CDR2 SNTAGT. The CDR3 is CASSRQENTEAFF. CDR3 nucleotides: TGTGCCAGCAGTCGACAGGAGAACACTGAAGCTTTCTTT.

This clonotype was observed at least ten times. This chain uses TRBV6-5 with TRBJ1-1; D possibly corresponds to TRBD1 (6 bases). The V gene lost 7 bases and the J gene lost 0 bases, with 12 bases spanning the gap. Germline-derived CDR1 and CDR2 are MNHEY and SVGAGI. The CDR3 sequence is 14 residues long. CDR3 sequence: CASTWTALNTEAFF. The CDR3 nucleotides are TGTGCCAGCACCTGGACAGCCTTGAACACTGAAGCTTTCTTT.

This clonotype showed up many times. The rearrangement links TRBV2 to TRBJ1-6; D is ambiguous. The germline V gene has CDR1 SNHLY and CDR2 FYNNEI. The CDR3 is 13 residues long. The V end lost 7 bases, the J end lost 5 bases, and 9 bases lay between the germline ends. CDR3 loop: CASMRVDNSPLHF. The CDR3 DNA follows: TGTGCCAGCATGCGAGTTGATAATTCACCCCTCCACTTT.

This clonotype was recorded many times. The CDR3 loop reads CASSPVSLIDTYEQYF. CDR3 in DNA: TGTGCCAGCAGCCCTGTTAGCTTGATCGATACCTACGAGCAGTACTTC. The V and J genes are TRBV11-1 and TRBJ2-7; the D is unclear. CDR3 size: 16 residues. Germline assignment: CDR1 SGHAT and CDR2 FQDESV (reference sequence). The V end was cut by 5 bases, the J end by 2 bases, with 19 bases between.

This clonotype was seen more than once but under ten times. The genes are TRBV12-3 or TRBV12-4 and TRBJ2-3; D ambiguous. The CDR3 extends over 14 amino acids. Between the trimmed V and J ends, which lost 7 bases and 8 bases, there was a span of 19 bases. In DNA form, the CDR3 reads TGTGCCAGCATAATCGGGCAGGTGGATGGTACGCAGTATTTT. Protein product: CASIIGQVDGTQYF.

The chain has TRBV15 and TRBJ2-7; TRBD2 aligns across 9 bases. The CDR3 length is 15 residues. The germline V gene has CDR1 LNHNV and CDR2 YYDKDF (reference sequence). The trim removed 3 bases at V and 1 base at J, leaving 4 bases unmatched. The CDR3 nucleotides read TGTGCCACCAGCAGGGCTCTAGCGGGGTCCTACGAGCAGTACTTC. Protein product: CATSRALAGSYEQYF.

This clonotype was seen only a few times. The V gene is TRBV9, the J gene TRBJ2-3; 8 nucleotides align to TRBD1. V lost 3 bases to trimming and J lost 2 bases; unmatched junction nucleotides: 5. This CDR3 region has 15 residues. Looked up from germline, CDR1 is SGDLS and CDR2 is YYNGEE. DNA for the CDR3: TGTGCCAGCAGCGCTGGACAGGGTTTCACAGATACGCAGTATTTT. It translates to CASSAGQGFTDTQYF.

The genes are TRBV4-1 and TRBJ1-3, with 7 bases aligning to TRBD1. Germline CDR1 is MGHRA and CDR2 is YSYEKL. V dropped 4 bases and J dropped 0; count of bases not matched to a gene: 9. CDR3 size: 17 residues. The CDR3 DNA follows: TGCGCCAGCAGCCTCCCCGGGACAGCCAGCTCTGGAAACACCATATATTTT. Its translation: CASSLPGTASSGNTIYF.

This clonotype was observed a few times. J is TRBJ2-1 and V is TRBV5-1; 8 bases line up with TRBD2. The CDR3 is 15 residues long. Germline loops: CDR1 SGHRS, CDR2 YFSETQ. The trim removed 4 bases at V and 9 bases at J, leaving 12 bases unmatched. The CDR3 loop reads CASSSNGGAVTEQFF. The CDR3 region has the DNA TGCGCCAGCAGCAGCAACGGGGGGGCCGTCACTGAGCAGTTCTTC.

J is TRBJ2-7 and V is TRBV5-4, with no clear D. Looked up from germline, CDR1 is SGHNT and CDR2 is YYREEE (reference sequence). This CDR3 region has 14 residues. Trimming took 4 bases from V and 3 from J, leaving 14 bases between them. DNA of the CDR3: TGTGCCAGCAGCCCCACAGTTATGAGCTACGAGCAGTACTTC. Translation: CASSPTVMSYEQYF. The entire variable domain, with the rest obtained from reference TRBV5-4 and TRBJ2-7, is as follows: ETGVTQSPTHLIKTRGQQVTLRCSSQSGHNTVSWYQQALGQGPQFIFQYYREEENGRGNFPPRFSGLQFPNYSSELNVNALELDDSALYLCASSPTVMSYEQYFGPGTRLTVT.

The V and J genes are TRBV12-3 or TRBV12-4 and TRBJ2-7; tentative D call: TRBD2 (6 bases). The CDR3 consists of 13 residues. Deletions cut 3 bases from V and 3 bases from J, with 9 bases between. The CDR3: CASSFRRGYEQYF. The CDR3 bases are TGTGCCAGCAGTTTCAGGCGGGGCTACGAGCAGTACTTC.

This clonotype has at least ten counts. The gene calls are TRBV7-2 and TRBJ2-1, with a weak D call TRBD2 (5 bases). Germline lookup yields CDR1 SGHTA and CDR2 FQGNSA. The CDR3 has 15 amino acids. Trimming took 1 base from V and 8 from J, leaving 15 bases between them. The CDR3 bases are TGTGCCAGCAGCTTAGGGGGTCGGCGGGCTGATGAGCAGTTCTTC. Amino acids: CASSLGGRRADEQFF.